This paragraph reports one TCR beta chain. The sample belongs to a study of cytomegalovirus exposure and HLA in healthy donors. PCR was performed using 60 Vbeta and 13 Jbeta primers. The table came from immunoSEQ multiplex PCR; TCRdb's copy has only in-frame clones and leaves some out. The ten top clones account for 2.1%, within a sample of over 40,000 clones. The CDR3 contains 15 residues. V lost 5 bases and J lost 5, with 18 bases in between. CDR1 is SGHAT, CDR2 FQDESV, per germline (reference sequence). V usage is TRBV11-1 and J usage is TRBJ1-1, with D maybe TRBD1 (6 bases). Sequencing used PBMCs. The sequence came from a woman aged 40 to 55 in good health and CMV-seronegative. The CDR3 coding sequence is TGTGCCAGCAGCATATTCTCTTGGGGGCAGACTGAAGCTTTCTTT. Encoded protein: CASSIFSWGQTEAFF.